A single T cell receptor beta chain is shown here with its context. There are a few counts of this clone. The specificity of this receptor is unknown. No clone much larger than this one lies a single base away; base qualities are absent. The CDR3 starts with the cysteine, ends with the phenylalanine, and has 19 residues. Just the 57-base CDR3 DNA is kept, in frame starting at base 1. Via the germline V gene (reference sequence), CDR1 is SGHNT and CDR2 YYREEE. The junction shows trimming of 1 base on V and 2 bases on J, plus 21 bases between the germline ends. Receptor amplification or capture employed the immunoSEQ multiplex PCR assay. Drawn from immuneACCESS, this table holds only the in-frame rearrangements with V and J called that TCRdb kept. Clones are partly lost; checked studies trace under half to an unresolved V gene and leave the rest unexplained. The sample table shows about 380,000 clones, and over 90% are seen once. Together, the top ten hold approximately 0.02% of the sample.

This sample was included in a study of shared T cell receptors in the human thymus (TCRdb year 2021). Describing the broader study: The study examined how the human thymus generates shared, self-reactive T-cell receptor alpha chains.

The rearrangement joined TRBV5-4 to TRBJ2-2, and perhaps TRBD2 as D gene, on 6 matching bases. This TCR derives from a human donor. The sequenced sample was thymocytes. The bases read TGTGCCAGCAGCTTGACCGGACTGGGGGTAGCGGATAACACCGGGGAGCTGTTTTTT. The resulting protein is CASSLTGLGVADNTGELFF.